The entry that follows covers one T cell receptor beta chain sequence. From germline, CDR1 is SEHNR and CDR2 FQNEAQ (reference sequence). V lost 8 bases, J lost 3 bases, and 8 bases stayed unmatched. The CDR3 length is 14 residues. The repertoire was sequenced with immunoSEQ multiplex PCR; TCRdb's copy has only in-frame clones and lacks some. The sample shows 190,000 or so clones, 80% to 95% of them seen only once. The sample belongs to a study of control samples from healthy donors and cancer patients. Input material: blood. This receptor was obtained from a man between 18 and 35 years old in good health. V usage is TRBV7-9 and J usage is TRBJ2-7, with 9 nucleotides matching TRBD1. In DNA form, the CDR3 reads TGTGCCAGCGTCTTTGGGGACAGGGACTACGAGCAGTACTTC. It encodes CASVFGDRDYEQYF.